A single sample gave rise to the 13 T cell receptor beta chains below, sequenced in a study of vaccination and CD4 T cells after COVID-19. As to treatment: approximately 11-day PBMC culture with coronavirus spike peptide pools or control peptides (ViraFEST assay). With the Oncomine TCR Beta short-read assay, DNA from cultured CD4+ T cells was sequenced. TCRdb reanalysed the PCR reads using MiXCR and keeps one entry per CDR3 protein. The sample holds around 16,000 distinct CDR3 sequences, roughly 59% seen once. These TCRs are of unknown antigen specificity. The sequencing sample was made of CD4+ T cells from blood, cultured in vitro. These receptors were taken from a human donor who had recovered from COVID-19.

The CDR3 DNA sequence: TGCGCCAGCAGGAGCGGGCCCTACAATGAGCAGTTCTTC. Protein product: CASRSGPYNEQFF. The V call is TRBV10-1, the J call TRBJ2-1; D is perhaps TRBD2 (6 bases). V was pared by 6 bases and J by 2 bases, with 8 bases between. This CDR3 contains 13 residues. Germline V gene data show CDR1 as WNHNN and CDR2 as SYGVQD (reference sequence).

This clonotype was counted between two and nine times. The chain has TRBV19 and TRBJ1-1; 9 nucleotides match TRBD1. The CDR3 contains 17 residues. J was trimmed by 4 bases and V by 2 bases; bases with no gene match: 11. CDR1 and CDR2 (germline): LNHDA, SQIVND (reference sequence). CDR3: CASSIRVGQGISTEAFF. CDR3 DNA: TGTGCCAGTAGTATAAGAGTTGGACAGGGGATAAGCACTGAAGCTTTCTTT.

This chain connects TRBV11-2 to TRBJ2-3; the match to TRBD2 covers 8 bases. The CDR3 is 16 residues long. Germline V gene lookup returns CDR1 SGHAT and CDR2 FQNNGV. The V segment lost 5 bases and the J segment 5 bases; nucleotides outside the gene matches: 12. The CDR3 reads CASSGRFWTSLDTQYF. In nucleotides, the CDR3 is TGTGCCAGCAGCGGACGATTCTGGACTAGCCTAGATACGCAGTATTTT.

The gene calls are TRBV6-2 or TRBV6-3 and TRBJ2-2, with D possibly TRBD2 on 5 matching bases. This CDR3 is 12 amino acids long. Germline assignment: CDR1 MNHEY and CDR2 SVGEGT. This CDR3 reads CESGEMAGELFF. CDR3 nucleotide sequence: TGTGAATCTGGGGAGATGGCCGGGGAGCTGTTTTTT.

About this clonotype itself: One junction end disagrees with the germline gene, perhaps due to a read error. This CDR3 reads CASSYPRVAGIRVPYNKQFF. The CDR3 coding sequence is TGTGCCAGCAGTTACCCGCGGGTAGCGGGAATTAGGGTCCCATACAATAAGCAGTTCTTC. The chain joins TRBV6-2 or TRBV6-3 to TRBJ2-1, with 8 bases that match TRBD2. CDR1 and CDR2 (germline): MNHEY, SVGEGT. The CDR3 sequence is 20 residues long.

The chain employs TRBV11-2 and TRBJ1-2; TRBD1 matches 7 bases. The CDR3 sequence is 14 residues long. The germline V gene encodes CDR1 SGHAT and CDR2 FQNNGV. V lost 4 bases and J lost 2; bases outside the gene matches: 4. The CDR3 DNA reads TGTGCCAGCAGCTGGGGACAGCTAAACTATGGCTACACCTTC. This codes for CASSWGQLNYGYTF.

The V gene is TRBV21-1, the J gene TRBJ2-7; the table's D gene call, TRBD1, was not cross checked with the DNA. TRBV21-1 is tagged as a pseudogene. The CDR3 loop spans 15 amino acids. The CDR3 protein is CASKLPGTETYEQYF. For the CDR3, the DNA is TGTGCCAGCAAGTTACCCGGGACAGAGACCTACGAGCAGTACTTC.

This CDR3 is CSARGQVGLAIEYTQYF. The CDR3 region has the DNA TGCAGTGCTAGGGGGCAGGTGGGACTAGCGATAGAATATACGCAGTATTTT. The chain carries TRBV20-1 and TRBJ2-3, with 10 bases identical to TRBD2. J was trimmed by 7 bases and V by 3 bases; bases with no gene match: 16. The length of the CDR3 is 17 residues. Looked up from germline, CDR1 is DFQATT and CDR2 is SNEGSKA (reference sequence).

This clonotype was picked up a small number of times. The chain has TRBV12-3 or TRBV12-4 and TRBJ1-2, with D possibly TRBD1 on 6 matching bases. The V gene lost 2 bases and the J gene lost 7 bases, with 14 bases spanning the gap. CDR3 length: 14 amino acids. CDR3 in amino acids: CASSLSTGYGGYTF. The CDR3 DNA reads TGTGCCAGCAGTTTATCCACAGGGTACGGTGGCTACACCTTC.

The chain joins TRBV10-3 to TRBJ1-4; D ambiguous. The CDR3 length is 15 residues. The V and J ends lost 3 bases and 3 bases respectively, with 11 bases between them. CDR1 is ENHRY and CDR2 is SYGVKD in the germline V gene. This chain's CDR3 is CAISERASPNEKLFF. The DNA for the CDR3 is TGTGCCATCAGTGAAAGGGCGAGCCCTAATGAAAAACTGTTTTTT.

The chain has TRBV2 and TRBJ1-5; 9 bases are a match to TRBD1. V lost 7 bases, J lost 4 bases, and 2 bases stayed unmatched. Germline CDR1 is SNHLY and CDR2 is FYNNEI. The CDR3 totals 13 residues. For the CDR3, the DNA is TGTGCCAGCACAGGGACAGGGAATCAGCCCCAGCATTTT. Protein: CASTGTGNQPQHF.

Only a few counts were recorded for this clonotype. V and J are TRBV6-1 and TRBJ1-2; no firm D call. The CDR3 is made up of 13 amino acids. The V gene lost 6 bases and the J gene lost 5 bases, with 13 bases spanning the gap. Germline loops: CDR1 MNHNS, CDR2 SASEGT. CDR3 bases: TGTGCCAGCAGAGTTACAAGGGATTATGGCTACACCTTC. It yields the protein CASRVTRDYGYTF.

This rearrangement joins TRBV20-1 to TRBJ2-2, with 14 nucleotides matching TRBD2. V trimming: 4 bases; J trimming: 4 bases; junction bases outside the gene matches: 5. The length of the CDR3 is 16 residues. Germline V gene lookup returns CDR1 DFQATT and CDR2 SNEGSKA (reference sequence). The CDR3 sequence: CSAKGLAGAGTGELFF. As DNA, the CDR3 is TGCAGTGCTAAGGGACTAGCGGGAGCAGGCACCGGGGAGCTGTTTTTT.